Listed below are T cell receptor beta chains from one sample, sequenced in a study of blood T cell repertoires in COVID-19. Repertoires were generated with immunoSEQ multiplex PCR, while TCRdb's copy carries only in-frame clones and drops some. The data contain 350,000 to 400,000 clones, about nine tenths of them singletons. The sample taken for sequencing was PBMCs or T cells enriched from blood (not recorded which). The receptors stem from a woman in her 40s who had been exposed to COVID-19. CDR3s leave out the opening cysteine and the closing phenylalanine or tryptophan. A D gene is named only where the DNA matches it firmly.

j_call	v_call	d_call	cdr3_aa
TRBJ1-5	TRBV5-1	TRBD1	ASSPGQGVENQPQH
TRBJ1-2	TRBV5-6	-	ASSWPGREVGYT
TRBJ1-1	TRBV12-3/TRBV12-4	-	ASTIQVDTEAF
TRBJ2-3	TRBV10-1	TRBD2	ASTGTSGSLWNTDTQY
TRBJ2-6	TRBV7-2	-	ASSYSGANVLT
TRBJ2-7	TRBV24-1	TRBD1	ATSEPGTGGNEQY
TRBJ1-5	TRBV2	TRBD1	ASSAGQYINQPQH
TRBJ1-4	TRBV18	-	ASSPDAEGWYPGLEKLF
TRBJ2-2	TRBV14	-	ASSPGQPNTGELF
TRBJ1-2	TRBV3-1/TRBV3-2	TRBD1	ASSQEGRTGVFYGYT
TRBJ1-2	TRBV6-5	-	ASSPEPQGYGYT
TRBJ2-2	TRBV5-1	TRBD2	ASSFDFSGRGPNTGELF
TRBJ1-5	TRBV6-1	-	ASSDSRNQPQH